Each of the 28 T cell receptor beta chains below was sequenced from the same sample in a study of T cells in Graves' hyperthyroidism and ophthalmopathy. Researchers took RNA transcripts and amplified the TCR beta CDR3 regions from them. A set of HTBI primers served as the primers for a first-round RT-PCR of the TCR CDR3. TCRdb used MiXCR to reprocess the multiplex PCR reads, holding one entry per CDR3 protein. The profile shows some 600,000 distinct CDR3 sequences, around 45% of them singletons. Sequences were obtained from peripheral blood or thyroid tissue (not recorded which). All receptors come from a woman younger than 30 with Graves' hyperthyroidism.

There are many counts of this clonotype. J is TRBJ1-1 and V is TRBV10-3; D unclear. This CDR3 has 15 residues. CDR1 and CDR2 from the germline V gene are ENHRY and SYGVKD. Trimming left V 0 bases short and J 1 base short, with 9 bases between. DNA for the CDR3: TGTGCCATCAGTGAGTCACTCCCCGAGAACACTGAAGCTTTCTTT. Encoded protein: CAISESLPENTEAFF.

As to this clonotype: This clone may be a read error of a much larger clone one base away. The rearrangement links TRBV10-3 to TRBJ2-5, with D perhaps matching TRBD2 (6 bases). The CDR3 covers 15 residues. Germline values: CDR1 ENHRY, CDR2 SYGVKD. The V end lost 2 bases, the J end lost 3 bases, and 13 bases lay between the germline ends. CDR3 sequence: CAISEGTYTEETQYF. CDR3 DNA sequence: TGTGCCATCAGTGAGGGGACTTATACCGAAGAGACCCAGTACTTC.

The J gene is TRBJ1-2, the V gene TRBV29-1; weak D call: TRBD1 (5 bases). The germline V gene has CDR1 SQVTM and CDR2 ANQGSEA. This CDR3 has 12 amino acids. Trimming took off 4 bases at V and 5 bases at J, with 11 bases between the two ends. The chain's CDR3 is CSVGGTAYGYTF. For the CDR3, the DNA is TGCAGCGTTGGCGGGACCGCGTATGGCTACACCTTC.

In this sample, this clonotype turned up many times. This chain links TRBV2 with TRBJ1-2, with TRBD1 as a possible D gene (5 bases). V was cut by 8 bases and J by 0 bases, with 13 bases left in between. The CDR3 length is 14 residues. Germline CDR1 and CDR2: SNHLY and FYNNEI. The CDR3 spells CASDLGVTNYGYTF. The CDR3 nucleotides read TGTGCCAGCGACCTGGGGGTGACTAACTATGGCTACACCTTC.

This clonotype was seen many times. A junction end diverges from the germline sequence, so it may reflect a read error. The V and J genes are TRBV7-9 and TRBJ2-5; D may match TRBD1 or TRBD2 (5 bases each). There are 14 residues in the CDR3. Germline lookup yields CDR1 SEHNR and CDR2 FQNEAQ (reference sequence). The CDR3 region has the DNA TGTGCTAGCAGCTTAGGAACCGGGGCGGAGACCCAGTACTTC. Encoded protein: CASSLGTGAETQYF.

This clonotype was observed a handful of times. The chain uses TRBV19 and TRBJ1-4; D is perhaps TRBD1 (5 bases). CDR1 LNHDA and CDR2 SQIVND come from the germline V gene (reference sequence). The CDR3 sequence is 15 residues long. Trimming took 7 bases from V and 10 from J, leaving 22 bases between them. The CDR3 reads CASTEDRDRAGKLFF. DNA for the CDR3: TGTGCCAGTACCGAAGACCGGGACCGGGCCGGAAAACTGTTTTTT.

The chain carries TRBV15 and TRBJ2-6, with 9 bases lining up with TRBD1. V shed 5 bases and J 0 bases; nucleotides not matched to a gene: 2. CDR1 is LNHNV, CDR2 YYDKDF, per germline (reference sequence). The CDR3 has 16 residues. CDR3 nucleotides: TGTGCCACCAGCTCGGGACAGGGCTCTGGGGCCAACGTCCTGACTTTC. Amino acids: CATSSGQGSGANVLTF.

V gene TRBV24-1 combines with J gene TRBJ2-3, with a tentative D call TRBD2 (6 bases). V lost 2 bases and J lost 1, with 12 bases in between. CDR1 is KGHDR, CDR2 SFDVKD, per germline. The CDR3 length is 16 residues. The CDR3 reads CATSDYTSRGTDTQYF. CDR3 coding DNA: TGTGCCACCAGTGATTACACTAGCAGGGGCACAGATACGCAGTATTTT.

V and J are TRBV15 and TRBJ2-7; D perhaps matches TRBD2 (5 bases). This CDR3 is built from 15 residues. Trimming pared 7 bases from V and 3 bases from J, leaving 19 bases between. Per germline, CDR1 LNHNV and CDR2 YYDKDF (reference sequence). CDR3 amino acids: CATKFGGSEYYEQYF. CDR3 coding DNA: TGTGCCACCAAGTTCGGTGGGAGCGAATACTACGAGCAGTACTTC.

The CDR3 nucleotides are TGTGCCAGCAGTCTCCTGAGGGACATGAACACTGAAGCTTTCTTT. This codes for CASSLLRDMNTEAFF. V is TRBV7-8 and J is TRBJ1-1; D is perhaps TRBD1 (6 bases). Germline CDR1 SGHVS, CDR2 FQNEAQ. Deletions cut 6 bases from V and 0 bases from J, with 14 bases between. The length of the CDR3 is 15 residues.

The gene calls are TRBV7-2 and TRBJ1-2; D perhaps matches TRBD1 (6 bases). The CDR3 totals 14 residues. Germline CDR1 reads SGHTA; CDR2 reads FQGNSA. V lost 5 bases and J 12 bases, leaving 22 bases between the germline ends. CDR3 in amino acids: CASSPATGRTGNTF. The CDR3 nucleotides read TGTGCCAGCAGCCCTGCCACAGGGAGGACTGGAAACACCTTC.

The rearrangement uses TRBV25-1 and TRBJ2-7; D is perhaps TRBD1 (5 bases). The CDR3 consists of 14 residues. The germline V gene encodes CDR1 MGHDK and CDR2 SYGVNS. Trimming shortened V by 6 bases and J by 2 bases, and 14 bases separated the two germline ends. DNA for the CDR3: TGTGCCAGCAGCTTCCCAGGGATCACCTACGAGCAGTACTTC. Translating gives CASSFPGITYEQYF.

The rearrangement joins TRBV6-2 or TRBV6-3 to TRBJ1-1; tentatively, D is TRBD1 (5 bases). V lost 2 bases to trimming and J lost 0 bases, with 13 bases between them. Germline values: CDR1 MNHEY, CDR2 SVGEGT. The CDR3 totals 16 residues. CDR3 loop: CASSYAPGTMNTEAFF. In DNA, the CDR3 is TGTGCCAGCAGTTACGCGCCCGGGACCATGAACACTGAAGCTTTCTTT.

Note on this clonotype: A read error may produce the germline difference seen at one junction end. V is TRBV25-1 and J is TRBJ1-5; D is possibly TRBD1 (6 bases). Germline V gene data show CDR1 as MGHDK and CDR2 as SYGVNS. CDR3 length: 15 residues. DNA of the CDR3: TGCGCCAGCAGCCAAGCTGGCACAGGGCTTCAGCCCCAGCATTTT. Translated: CASSQAGTGLQPQHF.

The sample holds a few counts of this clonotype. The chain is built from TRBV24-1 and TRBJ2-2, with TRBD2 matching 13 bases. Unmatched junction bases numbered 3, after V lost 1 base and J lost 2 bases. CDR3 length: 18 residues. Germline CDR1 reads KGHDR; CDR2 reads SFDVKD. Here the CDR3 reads CATSDFGLAGANTGELFF. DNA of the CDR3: TGTGCCACCAGTGATTTTGGACTAGCGGGAGCAAACACCGGGGAGCTGTTTTTT.

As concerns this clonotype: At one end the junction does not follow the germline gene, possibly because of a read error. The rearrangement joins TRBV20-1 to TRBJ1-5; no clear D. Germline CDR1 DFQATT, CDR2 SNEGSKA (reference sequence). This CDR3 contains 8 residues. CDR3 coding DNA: TGCAGTGTCGTGCCCATGGATTTT. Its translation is CSVVPMDF.

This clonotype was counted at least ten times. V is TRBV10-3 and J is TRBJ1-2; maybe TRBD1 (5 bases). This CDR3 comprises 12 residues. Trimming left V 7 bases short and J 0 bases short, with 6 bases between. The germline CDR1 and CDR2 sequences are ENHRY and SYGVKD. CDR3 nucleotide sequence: TGTGCCATCAAGGGGTCTAACTATGGCTACACCTTC. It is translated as CAIKGSNYGYTF.

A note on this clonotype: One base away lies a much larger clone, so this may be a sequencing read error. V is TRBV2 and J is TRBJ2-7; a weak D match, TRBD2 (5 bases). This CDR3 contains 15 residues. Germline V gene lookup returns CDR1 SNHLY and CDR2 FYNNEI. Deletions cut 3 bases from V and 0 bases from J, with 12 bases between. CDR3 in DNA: TGTGCCAGCAGTGACGGAGGAGGAACCTCCTACGAGCAGTACTTC. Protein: CASSDGGGTSYEQYF.

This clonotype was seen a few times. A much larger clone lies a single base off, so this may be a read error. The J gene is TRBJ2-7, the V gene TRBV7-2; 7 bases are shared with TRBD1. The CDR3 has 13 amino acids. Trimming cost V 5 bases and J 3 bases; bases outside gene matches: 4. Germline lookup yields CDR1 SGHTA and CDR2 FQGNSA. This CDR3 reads CASSIGQVYEQYF. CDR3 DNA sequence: TGTGCCAGCAGCATCGGACAGGTCTACGAGCAGTACTTC.

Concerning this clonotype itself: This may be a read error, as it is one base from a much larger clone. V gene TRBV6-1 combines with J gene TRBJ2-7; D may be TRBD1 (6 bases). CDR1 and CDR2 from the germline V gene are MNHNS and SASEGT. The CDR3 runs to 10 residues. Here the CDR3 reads CASRGAGDSF. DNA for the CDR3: TGTGCCAGCAGGGGGGCAGGGGATTCTTTC.

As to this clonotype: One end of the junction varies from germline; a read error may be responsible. The CDR3 nucleotides read TGTGCCAGCAGTTACTCCCGCGGGACAGGGGATCTTGGCTACACCTTC. It translates to CASSYSRGTGDLGYTF. The rearrangement links TRBV24-1 to TRBJ1-2, with TRBD1 matching over 10 bases. Germline values: CDR1 KGHDR, CDR2 SFDVKD. CDR3 length: 16 residues.

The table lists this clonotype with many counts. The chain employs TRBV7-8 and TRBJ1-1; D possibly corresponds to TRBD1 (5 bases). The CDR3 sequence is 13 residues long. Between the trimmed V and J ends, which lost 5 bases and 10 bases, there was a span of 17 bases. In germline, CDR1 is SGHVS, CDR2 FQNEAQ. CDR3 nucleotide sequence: TGTGCCAGCAGCCCGCGGGACGCCCTCGTAGCTTTCTTT. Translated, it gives CASSPRDALVAFF.

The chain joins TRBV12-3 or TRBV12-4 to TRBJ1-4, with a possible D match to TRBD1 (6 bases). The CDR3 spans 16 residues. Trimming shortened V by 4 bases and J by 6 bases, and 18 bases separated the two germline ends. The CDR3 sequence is CASSYLPGHRYEKLFF. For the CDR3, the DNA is TGTGCCAGCAGTTACTTACCGGGACACCGTTATGAAAAACTGTTTTTT.

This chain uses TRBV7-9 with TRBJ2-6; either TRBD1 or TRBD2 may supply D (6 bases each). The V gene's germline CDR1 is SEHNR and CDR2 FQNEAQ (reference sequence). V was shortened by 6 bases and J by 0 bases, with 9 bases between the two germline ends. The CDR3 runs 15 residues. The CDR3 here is CASSRGVSGANVLTF. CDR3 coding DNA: TGTGCCAGCAGTAGGGGGGTCTCTGGGGCCAACGTCCTGACTTTC.

The CDR3 sequence: CASSVSGRAHTEAFF. The CDR3, as DNA: TGTGCCAGCAGCGTATCTGGGAGGGCACACACTGAAGCTTTCTTT. This sequence joins TRBV9 and TRBJ1-1; no definite D call. The CDR3 has 15 residues. Germline V CDR1 and CDR2: SGDLS, YYNGEE. The V and J ends lost 1 base and 3 bases respectively, with 13 bases between them.

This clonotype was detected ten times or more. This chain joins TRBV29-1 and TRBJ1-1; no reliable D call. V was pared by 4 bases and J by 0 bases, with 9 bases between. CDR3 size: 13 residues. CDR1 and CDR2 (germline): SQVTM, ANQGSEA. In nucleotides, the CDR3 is TGCAGCGTTGCGGCAGCGATGAACACTGAAGCTTTCTTT. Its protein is CSVAAAMNTEAFF.

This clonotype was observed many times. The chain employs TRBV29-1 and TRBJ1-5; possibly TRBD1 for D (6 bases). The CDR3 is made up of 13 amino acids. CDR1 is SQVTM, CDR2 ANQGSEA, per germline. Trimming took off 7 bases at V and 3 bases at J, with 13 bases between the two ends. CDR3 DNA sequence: TGCAGCGCCGTTACAGGGACCAATCAGCCCCAGCATTTT. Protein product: CSAVTGTNQPQHF. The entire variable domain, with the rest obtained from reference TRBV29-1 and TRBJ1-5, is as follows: SAVISQKPSRDICQRGTSLTIQCQVDSQVTMMFWYRQQPGQSLTLIATANQGSEATYESGFVIDKFPISRPNLTFSTLTVSNMSPEDSSIYLCSAVTGTNQPQHFGDGTRLSIL.

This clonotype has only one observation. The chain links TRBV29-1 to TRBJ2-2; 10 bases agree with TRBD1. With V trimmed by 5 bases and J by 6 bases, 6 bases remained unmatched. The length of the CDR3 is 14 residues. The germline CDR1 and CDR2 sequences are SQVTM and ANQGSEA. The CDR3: CSVSGQGDSGELFF. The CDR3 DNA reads TGCAGCGTTTCCGGACAGGGGGACTCCGGGGAGCTGTTTTTT.